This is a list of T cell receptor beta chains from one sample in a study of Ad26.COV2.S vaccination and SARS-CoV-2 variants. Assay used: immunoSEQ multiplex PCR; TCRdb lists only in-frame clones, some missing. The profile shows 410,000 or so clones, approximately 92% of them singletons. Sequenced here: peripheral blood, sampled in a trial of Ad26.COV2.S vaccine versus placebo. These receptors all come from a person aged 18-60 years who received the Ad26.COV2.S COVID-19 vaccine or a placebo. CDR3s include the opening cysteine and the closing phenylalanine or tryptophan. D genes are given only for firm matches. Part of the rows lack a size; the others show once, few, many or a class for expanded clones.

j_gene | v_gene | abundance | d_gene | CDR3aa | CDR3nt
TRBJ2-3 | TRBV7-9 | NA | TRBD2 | CASSLWLATSASTDTQYF | TGTGCCAGCAGCTTATGGTTAGCTACTAGCGCGAGCACAGATACGCAGTATTTT
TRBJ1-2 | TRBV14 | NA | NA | CASSPGPNYGYTF | TGTGCCAGCAGCCCGGGGCCTAACTATGGCTACACCTTC
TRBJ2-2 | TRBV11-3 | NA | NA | CASSLSAAPDNTGELFF | TGTGCCAGCAGCTTATCCGCGGCACCCGATAACACCGGGGAGCTGTTTTTT
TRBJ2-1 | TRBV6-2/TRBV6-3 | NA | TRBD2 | CASSYGAGGGEQFF | TGTGCCAGCAGTTACGGGGCGGGAGGTGGTGAGCAGTTCTTC
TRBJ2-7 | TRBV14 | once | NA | CASSQVKTTSSYEQYF | TGTGCCAGCAGCCAAGTAAAAACTACGAGCTCCTACGAGCAGTACTTC
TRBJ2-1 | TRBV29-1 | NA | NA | CSVGPRMRVYNEQFF | TGCAGCGTTGGCCCAAGAATGAGAGTCTACAATGAGCAGTTCTTC
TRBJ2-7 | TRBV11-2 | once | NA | CASSWTRAHEQYF | TGTGCCAGCAGCTGGACAAGGGCCCACGAGCAGTACTTC
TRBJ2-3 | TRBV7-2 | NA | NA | CASSIGTGLMYTQYF | TGTGCCAGCAGCATAGGAACAGGTCTGATGTATACGCAGTATTTT
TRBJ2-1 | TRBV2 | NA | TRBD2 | CASRERAGLAGDNEQFF | TGTGCCAGCAGGGAAAGAGCGGGACTAGCGGGAGACAATGAGCAGTTCTTC
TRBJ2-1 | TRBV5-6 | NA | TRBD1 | CASSDGQGGLGYNEQFF | TGTGCCAGCAGCGACGGACAGGGGGGACTAGGATACAATGAGCAGTTCTTC
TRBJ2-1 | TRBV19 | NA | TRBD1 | CASRGGDREDDNEQFF | TGTGCCAGTAGGGGCGGTGACAGGGAAGATGACAATGAGCAGTTCTTC
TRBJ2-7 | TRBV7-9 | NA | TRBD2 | CASSPPSGRYYEQYF | TGTGCCAGCAGCCCCCCTAGCGGGAGGTACTACGAGCAGTACTTC
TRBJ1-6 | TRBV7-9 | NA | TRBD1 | CASSPDREFSPLHF | TGTGCCAGCAGCCCGGACAGGGAGTTTTCACCCCTCCACTTT
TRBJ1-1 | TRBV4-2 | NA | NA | CASSPQAMGTEAFF | TGTGCCAGCAGCCCCCAGGCCATGGGCACTGAAGCTTTCTTT
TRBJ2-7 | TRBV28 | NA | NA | CASSLWGPIRSHDEQYF | TGTGCCAGCAGTTTATGGGGCCCAATTAGAAGTCATGACGAGCAGTACTTC
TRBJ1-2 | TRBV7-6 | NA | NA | CASSLSRGYGYTF | TGTGCCAGCAGCTTATCGAGGGGCTATGGCTACACCTTC
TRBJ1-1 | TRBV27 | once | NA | CASRGPLGTEAFF | TGTGCCAGCAGAGGCCCTCTGGGAACTGAAGCTTTCTTT
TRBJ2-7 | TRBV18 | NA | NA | CASSPRDVDEQYF | TGTGCCAGCTCGCCCCGGGATGTCGACGAGCAGTACTTC
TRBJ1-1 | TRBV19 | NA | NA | CASMRGLNTEAFF | TGTGCCAGTATGAGAGGTCTGAACACTGAAGCTTTCTTT
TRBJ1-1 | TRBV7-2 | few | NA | CASSLLQGPAFF | TGTGCCAGCAGCCTACTACAGGGTCCGGCTTTCTTT
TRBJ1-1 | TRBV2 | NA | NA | CASRDGNTEAFF | TGTGCCAGCAGGGACGGGAACACTGAAGCTTTCTTT
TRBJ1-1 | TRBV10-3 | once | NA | CAITPDRANTEAFF | TGTGCCATCACCCCGGACAGAGCAAACACTGAAGCTTTCTTT
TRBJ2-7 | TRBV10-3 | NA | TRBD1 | CAISPTGINYEQYF | TGTGCCATTAGCCCGACAGGGATTAACTACGAGCAGTACTTC
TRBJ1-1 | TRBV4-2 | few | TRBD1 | CASSHQGDEAFF | TGTGCCAGCAGCCACCAGGGGGATGAAGCTTTCTTT